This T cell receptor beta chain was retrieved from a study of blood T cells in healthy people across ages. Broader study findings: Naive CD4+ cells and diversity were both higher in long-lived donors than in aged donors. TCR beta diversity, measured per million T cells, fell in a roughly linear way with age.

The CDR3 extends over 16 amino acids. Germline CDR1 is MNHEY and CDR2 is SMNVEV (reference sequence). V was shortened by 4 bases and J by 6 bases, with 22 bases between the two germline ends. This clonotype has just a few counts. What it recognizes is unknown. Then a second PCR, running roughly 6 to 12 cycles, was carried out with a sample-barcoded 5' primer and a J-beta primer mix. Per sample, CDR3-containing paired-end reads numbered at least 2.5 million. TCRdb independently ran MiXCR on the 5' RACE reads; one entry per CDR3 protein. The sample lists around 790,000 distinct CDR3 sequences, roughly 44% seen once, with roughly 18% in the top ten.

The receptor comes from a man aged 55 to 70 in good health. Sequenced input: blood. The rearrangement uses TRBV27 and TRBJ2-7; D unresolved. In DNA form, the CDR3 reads TGTGCCAGCAGTTCCGACCTAGAAAACTCCCTACGCGAGCAGTACTTC. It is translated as CASSSDLENSLREQYF.